The 26 T cell receptor beta chains in this list originate from one sample, sequenced in a study of somatic mutations in cytotoxic T cells in rheumatoid arthritis. Clones were read by immunoSEQ multiplex PCR, and TCRdb kept only the in-frame ones, dropping some. This table holds 9,500 to 15,000 clones, around four fifths found once. The source material was CD8+ T cells sorted from blood. Receptor source: a woman aged 55-69 years in good health.

This chain uses TRBV29-1 with TRBJ2-3, with 7 nucleotides matching TRBD1. Germline CDR1 and CDR2: SQVTM and ANQGSEA. Trimming at V came to 5 bases and at J to 2 bases, leaving 13 bases not matched to a gene. This CDR3 is built from 16 residues. CDR3 region: CSVWQGDRFDTDTQYF. The CDR3 bases are TGCAGCGTTTGGCAGGGGGATCGATTTGACACAGATACGCAGTATTTT.

The chain couples TRBV7-2 to TRBJ2-5; D is ambiguous. V shed 2 bases and J shed 4 bases, with 14 bases lying between them. Germline CDR1 and CDR2: SGHTA and FQGNSA. This CDR3 is built from 15 residues. The CDR3, as DNA: TGTGCCAGCAGCTTATACGAGGCGCTCCTAGAGACCCAGTACTTC. It encodes CASSLYEALLETQYF. Looking up the rest from reference TRBV7-2 and TRBJ2-5 gives the full variable domain: GAGVSQSPSNKVTEKGKDVELRCDPISGHTALYWYRQSLGQGLEFLIYFQGNSAPDKSGLPSDRFSAERTGGSVSTLTIQRTQQEDSAVYLCASSLYEALLETQYFGPGTRLLVL.

This sequence joins TRBV29-1 and TRBJ1-5, with a tentative D call TRBD1 (5 bases). The CDR3 extends over 16 amino acids. Germline CDR1 SQVTM, CDR2 ANQGSEA. Trimming removed 6 bases at V and 0 bases at J, with 18 bases between. Here the CDR3 reads CSVNTGGRNSNQPQHF. CDR3 DNA: TGCAGCGTGAACACGGGGGGACGAAATAGCAATCAGCCCCAGCATTTT.

The rearrangement joins TRBV20-1 to TRBJ1-2; unclear D gene. V was cut by 6 bases and J by 8 bases, with 13 bases left in between. The CDR3 totals 11 residues. CDR1 DFQATT and CDR2 SNEGSKA come from the germline V gene (reference sequence). The CDR3 reads CSAGFGEGYTF. The CDR3, as DNA: TGCAGTGCCGGGTTCGGAGAAGGCTACACCTTC.

This chain joins TRBV6-1 and TRBJ1-2; tentatively, D is TRBD1 (6 bases). Germline values: CDR1 MNHNS, CDR2 SASEGT. The CDR3 runs 15 residues. The germline V and J ends were trimmed by 3 bases and 4 bases, with 15 bases remaining between them. CDR3 nucleotide sequence: TGTGCCAGCAGTGACCATACAGGGTCCCTCTATGGCTACACCTTC. Amino acids: CASSDHTGSLYGYTF.

The CDR3 region is CASRWARQEFSDNSPLHF. CDR3 in DNA: TGTGCCAGCAGATGGGCTCGACAGGAGTTTAGCGATAATTCACCCCTCCACTTT. The chain carries TRBV2 and TRBJ1-6; possibly TRBD1 for D (6 bases). Trimming took off 6 bases at V and 5 bases at J, with 23 bases between the two ends. This CDR3 spans 18 amino acids. Germline values: CDR1 SNHLY, CDR2 FYNNEI.

The CDR3 DNA is TGTGCCAGCTCACCAGGGACAGGGGGCGAGCAGTACTTC. This gives the protein CASSPGTGGEQYF. This sequence joins TRBV18 and TRBJ2-7, with 11 bases that match TRBD1. The trim removed 2 bases at V and 6 bases at J, leaving 0 bases unmatched. In germline, CDR1 is KGHSH, CDR2 LQKENI. This CDR3 is built from 13 residues.

The V gene is TRBV7-6, the J gene TRBJ2-3; 16 bases line up with TRBD2. The germline gives CDR1 SGHVS, CDR2 FNYEAQ. There are 19 residues in the CDR3. The junction had 5 bases not matched to a gene; V was cut back by 0 bases and J by 2 bases. The CDR3 DNA follows: TGTGCCAGCAGCTTAGCTCCGGGACTAGCGGGGGGGGACACAGATACGCAGTATTTT. Protein product: CASSLAPGLAGGDTDTQYF.

This chain uses TRBV6-5 with TRBJ2-3, with 8 bases fitting TRBD2. The CDR3 length is 15 residues. V lost 6 bases to trimming and J lost 2 bases; unmatched junction nucleotides: 7. Per the germline V gene, CDR1 is MNHEY and CDR2 is SVGAGI. CDR3 DNA sequence: TGTGCCAGCAGATCCCAAGCGGGGGACACAGATACGCAGTATTTT. Translation: CASRSQAGDTDTQYF.

The chain is built from TRBV15 and TRBJ2-1, with D possibly being TRBD1 (5 bases). The CDR3 spans 15 residues. Germline values: CDR1 LNHNV, CDR2 YYDKDF (reference sequence). Deletions cut 1 base from V and 0 bases from J, with 7 bases between. CDR3 loop: CATSRVDSSYNEQFF. The CDR3 nucleotides read TGTGCCACCAGCAGAGTCGACAGCTCCTACAATGAGCAGTTCTTC.

The J gene is TRBJ2-3, the V gene TRBV7-2; D not certain. The V gene's germline CDR1 is SGHTA and CDR2 FQGNSA. V lost 1 base and J lost 3, with 8 bases in between. The CDR3 covers 14 residues. The CDR3 DNA follows: TGTGCCAGCAGCTTAGTCCCCAGTACAGATACGCAGTATTTT. This codes for CASSLVPSTDTQYF.

This chain joins TRBV5-3 and TRBJ2-7; D uncertain. TRBV5-3 is an ORF; its function is uncertain. The V end was cut by 8 bases, the J end by 12 bases, with 15 bases between. This CDR3 contains 10 residues. The CDR3 region has the DNA TGTGCCAGCCATCGTTCCGGTCGGTACGTC. Amino acids: CASHRSGRYV.

This clone was seen only once. The chain couples TRBV6-5 to TRBJ1-6, with 7 bases lining up with TRBD1. From germline, CDR1 is MNHEY and CDR2 SVGAGI. The ends lost 6 bases at V and 9 bases at J; junction bases unmatched: 11. CDR3 size: 15 residues. Here the CDR3 reads CASSQGVGLGSPLHF. CDR3 sequence (DNA): TGTGCCAGCAGCCAGGGGGTAGGGTTGGGTTCACCCCTCCACTTT.

The chain is built from TRBV25-1 and TRBJ1-5; D is possibly TRBD1 (6 bases). This CDR3 is built from 14 residues. Germline CDR1 and CDR2: MGHDK and SYGVNS. The V and J ends lost 4 bases and 8 bases respectively, with 15 bases between them. The CDR3 loop reads CASSGRGLLEPQHF. For the CDR3, the DNA is TGTGCCAGCAGTGGCAGGGGATTATTGGAGCCCCAGCATTTT. The full variable domain, in which reference TRBV25-1 and TRBJ1-5 provide the parts outside the CDR3, is EADIYQTPRYLVIGTGKKITLECSQTMGHDKMYWYQQDPGMELHLIHYSYGVNSTEKGDLSSESTVSRIRTEHFPLTLESARPSHTSQYLCASSGRGLLEPQHFGDGTRLSIL.

The genes are TRBV12-2 and TRBJ2-5; TRBD2 is the table's D call, not checked against the DNA. TRBV12-2 is deemed a pseudogene. This CDR3 spans 18 amino acids. The CDR3 protein is CASRLAQRGGLREETQYF. CDR3 DNA sequence: TGTGCAAGTCGCTTAGCCCAGCGGGGGGGTCTCAGGGAAGAGACCCAGTACTTC.

This sequence joins TRBV10-1 and TRBJ2-1; 10 bases are shared with TRBD2. With V trimmed by 7 bases and J by 9 bases, 18 bases remained unmatched. The CDR3 spans 17 residues. Looked up from germline, CDR1 is WNHNN and CDR2 is SYGVQD (reference sequence). The CDR3 sequence: CASTSAGGPIRPGEQFF. CDR3 DNA: TGCGCCAGCACTTCAGCGGGGGGGCCAATTCGTCCTGGTGAGCAGTTCTTC.

This chain uses TRBV5-1 with TRBJ2-1, with 7 positions matching TRBD2. V gave up 1 base and J gave up 7 bases; unmatched junction bases: 5. CDR3 length: 14 residues. Germline V lookup: CDR1 SGHRS, CDR2 YFSETQ. The CDR3 bases are TGCGCCAGCAGCTTGTGGGCGGGGGTTAATGAGCAGTTCTTC. Residues: CASSLWAGVNEQFF.

This chain joins TRBV30 and TRBJ2-1, with D possibly matching TRBD1 (5 bases). Looked up from germline, CDR1 is GTSNPN and CDR2 is SVGIG (reference sequence). V was pared by 1 base and J by 5 bases, with 9 bases between. CDR3 length: 13 residues. DNA of the CDR3: TGTGCCTGGAGTGGGCAGGGCAACAATGAGCAGTTCTTC. Its protein is CAWSGQGNNEQFF. Full variable domain (rest looked up from reference TRBV30 and TRBJ2-1): SQTIHQWPATLVQPVGSPLSLECTVEGTSNPNLYWYRQAAGRGLQLLFYSVGIGQISSEVPQNLSASRPQDRQFILSSKKLLLSDSGFYLCAWSGQGNNEQFFGPGTRLTVL.

The chain employs TRBV7-6 and TRBJ1-2; D gene uncertain. V gave up 5 bases and J gave up 4 bases, with 8 bases separating them. This CDR3 region has 12 residues. The germline V gene has CDR1 SGHVS and CDR2 FNYEAQ. The chain's CDR3 is CASSPYLYGYTF. In nucleotides, the CDR3 is TGTGCCAGCAGCCCCTACCTCTATGGCTACACCTTC. The whole variable domain, filled in from reference TRBV7-6 and TRBJ1-2, reads GAGVSQSPRYKVTKRGQDVALRCDPISGHVSLYWYRQALGQGPEFLTYFNYEAQQDKSGLPNDRFSAERPEGSISTLTIQRTEQRDSAMYRCASSPYLYGYTFGSGTRLTVV.

This chain uses TRBV27 with TRBJ2-1, with 9 nucleotides matching TRBD1. This CDR3 is built from 17 residues. The V segment lost 4 bases and the J segment 5 bases; nucleotides outside the gene matches: 12. Per germline, CDR1 MNHEY and CDR2 SMNVEV (reference sequence). CDR3 in amino acids: CASSSPGDRVGNNEQFF. The CDR3 DNA reads TGTGCCAGCAGTTCTCCCGGGGACAGGGTAGGGAACAATGAGCAGTTCTTC.

Relative to its sample, this clone is large. Other DNA sequences from this sample encode an identical CDR3 as well. The rearrangement joins TRBV9 to TRBJ1-6; D not resolved. V was pared by 4 bases and J by 6 bases, with 11 bases between. Germline V lookup: CDR1 SGDLS, CDR2 YYNGEE. The CDR3 has 14 amino acids. CDR3 residues: CASSTGDGNSPLHF. CDR3 in DNA: TGTGCCAGCAGCACCGGGGATGGTAATTCACCCCTCCACTTT.

The J gene is TRBJ2-3, the V gene TRBV2; the D gene is possibly TRBD2 (6 bases). V was clipped by 0 bases and J by 3 bases, with 10 bases between them. The CDR3 runs 15 residues. The germline CDR1 and CDR2 sequences are SNHLY and FYNNEI. The CDR3 reads CASSEALGRTDTQYF. The CDR3 bases are TGTGCCAGCAGTGAAGCACTAGGGAGGACAGATACGCAGTATTTT. The full variable domain, rest sourced from reference TRBV2 and TRBJ2-3, is EPEVTQTPSHQVTQMGQEVILRCVPISNHLYFYWYRQILGQKVEFLVSFYNNEISEKSEIFDDQFSVERPDGSNFTLKIRSTKLEDSAMYFCASSEALGRTDTQYFGPGTRLTVL.

The rearrangement uses TRBV5-1 and TRBJ2-1, with 16 bases fitting TRBD2. The CDR3 is 15 amino acids. J gave up 10 bases and V 4 bases, and 5 bases lay outside the gene matches. Germline assignment: CDR1 SGHRS and CDR2 YFSETQ. The CDR3 DNA reads TGCGCCAGCAGCGAGGGACTAGCGGGGGGGCGAGAGCAGTTCTTC. This encodes CASSEGLAGGREQFF.

This clone was counted only a few times. CDR3 region: CASSYTDTSYEQYF. The CDR3 DNA reads as TGTGCCAGCAGCTACACCGACACGTCCTACGAGCAGTACTTC. V and J are TRBV7-2 and TRBJ2-7; no clear D gene. V shed 4 bases and J shed 1 base, with 11 bases lying between them. The CDR3 consists of 14 residues. Germline CDR1 SGHTA, CDR2 FQGNSA.

V and J are TRBV9 and TRBJ2-3, with 12 positions matching TRBD2. The CDR3 covers 16 residues. V was clipped by 2 bases and J by 6 bases; unmatched bases: 7. Germline values: CDR1 SGDLS, CDR2 YYNGEE. CDR3 sequence: CASSVSSGGAGDTQYF. CDR3 in DNA: TGTGCCAGCAGCGTTTCTAGCGGGGGGGCTGGGGATACGCAGTATTTT.

The rearrangement joins TRBV11-3 to TRBJ2-4, with a weak D call TRBD1 (7 bases). CDR1 is SGHNT, CDR2 YENEEA, per germline. The CDR3 sequence is 15 residues long. Between the trimmed V and J ends, which lost 5 bases and 1 base, there was a span of 12 bases. CDR3 amino acids: CASSDRAGAKNIQYF. Written as DNA, the CDR3 is TGTGCCAGCAGCGACAGGGCGGGGGCCAAAAACATTCAGTACTTC.